The clone carrying this T cell receptor beta chain was observed at least ten times. The sample is drawn from a study of blood T cells in healthy people across ages. As for the study in general: About one barcoded TCR beta cDNA was captured per two T cells.

Per germline, CDR1 SEHNR and CDR2 FQNEAQ (reference sequence). The CDR3 has 14 amino acids. The V and J ends lost 1 base and 3 bases, in that order; junction bases with no gene match: 2. A J-beta primer mix and a sample-barcoded 5' primer were used in a second PCR of about 7 to 12 cycles. TCRdb called the 5' RACE reads again in MiXCR, with one record for every CDR3 protein. The repertoire consists of about 780,000 distinct CDR3 sequences, with 25% to 30% occurring once and the leading ten covering 2.5% to 3.5%. This sample also belongs to another study, concerning T cells of mothers and their children.

Material: blood. The receptor's source is a boy between 5 and 17 years old in good health. The chain couples TRBV7-9 to TRBJ2-5; TRBD1 aligns across 7 bases. CDR3 region: CASSLGQGEETQYF. Written as DNA, the CDR3 is TGTGCCAGCAGCTTAGGACAGGGCGAAGAGACCCAGTACTTC.